Shown below are 20 T cell receptor beta chains from a single sample sequenced in a study of T cells in Graves' hyperthyroidism and ophthalmopathy. RNA transcripts yielded amplified TCR beta CDR3 regions. The HTBI primer set was used in a first-round RT-PCR of the TCR CDR3. One entry per CDR3 protein, called by TCRdb with MiXCR from the multiplex PCR reads. The sample yields 560,000 or so distinct CDR3 sequences, 15% to 20% seen once. The sample consisted of blood. Receptors were obtained from a man aged 35-49 years with Graves' ophthalmopathy.

The rearrangement links TRBV7-9 to TRBJ1-2, with D possibly matching TRBD1 (6 bases). V shed 3 bases and J shed 6 bases, with 14 bases lying between them. CDR1 SEHNR and CDR2 FQNEAQ come from the germline V gene (reference sequence). The CDR3 spans 14 residues. CDR3 region: CASSLGATAHGYTF. The CDR3 nucleotides read TGTGCCAGCAGCTTGGGGGCAACAGCCCATGGCTACACCTTC.

This clonotype was counted ten times or more. This chain uses TRBV2 with TRBJ2-3; 10 bases match TRBD1. Germline V CDR1 and CDR2: SNHLY, FYNNEI. There are 14 residues in the CDR3. Losses at the gene ends were 7 bases for V and 3 bases for J; bases not matched to a gene: 4. The CDR3 spells CASMTGGGTDTQYF. The CDR3 coding sequence is TGTGCCAGCATGACAGGGGGCGGAACAGATACGCAGTATTTT. The full variable domain, with the rest looked up from reference TRBV2 and TRBJ2-3, is EPEVTQTPSHQVTQMGQEVILRCVPISNHLYFYWYRQILGQKVEFLVSFYNNEISEKSEIFDDQFSVERPDGSNFTLKIRSTKLEDSAMYFCASMTGGGTDTQYFGPGTRLTVL.

The chain employs TRBV20-1 and TRBJ2-3, with 8 positions matching TRBD1. With 0 bases clipped from V and 5 bases from J, the junction kept 10 bases outside the gene matches. The CDR3 covers 16 residues. Germline V CDR1 and CDR2: DFQATT, SNEGSKA (reference sequence). The DNA of the CDR3 is TGCAGTGCTAGAGATGGGGACAGGCCCTTTTTAGATACGCAGTATTTT. It codes for CSARDGDRPFLDTQYF.

In its sample, this clonotype was seen many times. This sequence joins TRBV27 and TRBJ2-1; 12 bases line up with TRBD2. Germline CDR1 reads MNHEY; CDR2 reads SMNVEV (reference sequence). V shed 2 bases, J shed 8 bases, and the junction held 4 bases outside the gene matches. This CDR3 is 15 amino acids long. The CDR3 nucleotides read TGTGCCAGCAGTTTACGGCTAGCGGGGGGGTATGAGCAGTTCTTC. This sequence encodes CASSLRLAGGYEQFF.

The chain links TRBV10-3 to TRBJ1-5; D call uncertain. CDR3 length equals 12 residues. CDR1 is ENHRY and CDR2 is SYGVKD in the germline V gene. Trimming stripped 0 bases from V and 7 bases from J, with 4 bases between. The CDR3 is CAISESDQPQHF. CDR3 coding DNA: TGTGCCATCAGTGAGTCCGACCAGCCCCAGCATTTT.

This clonotype was observed at least ten times. The rearrangement uses TRBV12-5 and TRBJ1-5; the match to TRBD1 covers 7 bases. V lost 1 base to trimming and J lost 4 bases; unmatched junction nucleotides: 7. CDR3 length equals 16 residues. Germline V gene data show CDR1 as LGHNT and CDR2 as FRNRAP. This CDR3 is CASGLGTGDPNQPQHF. For the CDR3, the DNA is TGTGCTAGTGGTTTGGGGACAGGCGACCCAAATCAGCCCCAGCATTTT.

This clonotype was recorded a few times. The chain joins TRBV30 to TRBJ1-3; the match to TRBD1 covers 9 bases. In germline, CDR1 is GTSNPN, CDR2 SVGIG (reference sequence). The J segment lost 0 bases and the V segment lost 2 bases, leaving 8 bases of the junction unmatched. The CDR3 totals 17 residues. DNA of the CDR3: TGTGCCTGGAGTTTCTCCGGGACAGGGAGCTCTGGAAACACCATATATTTT. Encoded protein: CAWSFSGTGSSGNTIYF.

In regard to this clonotype: One end of the junction does not line up with germline, which may come from a read error. The rearrangement uses TRBV2 and TRBJ1-2; TRBD1 matches 7 bases. This CDR3 is built from 15 residues. Germline V gene lookup returns CDR1 SNHLY and CDR2 FYNNEI. As DNA, the CDR3 is TGTGCCAGCAATGACAGGGACCCCTCGTACTATAGCTACACCTTC. The encoded protein is CASNDRDPSYYSYTF.

This clonotype was detected ten times or more. The chain has TRBV12-3 or TRBV12-4 and TRBJ1-4; 10 bases fit TRBD1. This CDR3 comprises 14 residues. With 5 bases clipped from V and 10 bases from J, the junction kept 7 bases outside the gene matches. Here the CDR3 DNA reads TGTGCCAGCAGTCTCGGGACAGGGGTTGTAAAACTGTTTTTT. Its protein product is CASSLGTGVVKLFF.

The chain couples TRBV20-1 to TRBJ2-6, with D unclear. Germline V gene data show CDR1 as DFQATT and CDR2 as SNEGSKA (reference sequence). V was trimmed by 0 bases and J by 1 base, leaving 4 bases between them. The CDR3 extends over 14 amino acids. CDR3 loop: CSARDPSGANVLTF. The CDR3 DNA sequence: TGCAGTGCTAGAGATCCTTCTGGGGCCAACGTCCTGACTTTC.

This clonotype has a handful of counts. The chain employs TRBV18 and TRBJ1-3; TRBD1 is a possible D gene (5 bases). Germline-derived CDR1 and CDR2 are KGHSH and LQKENI. The CDR3 consists of 16 residues. V lost 1 base and J lost 2, with 12 bases in between. CDR3 sequence (DNA): TGTGCCAGCTCACCACTGGGAACAGGCCCTGGAAACACCATATATTTT. This encodes CASSPLGTGPGNTIYF.

This clonotype was seen a few times. The chain uses TRBV18 and TRBJ2-7; no clear D. This CDR3 is 17 amino acids long. CDR1 KGHSH and CDR2 LQKENI come from the germline V gene. V was shortened by 0 bases and J by 7 bases, with 22 bases between the two germline ends. In DNA, the CDR3 is TGTGCCAGCTCACCACCGGCGGCAGCGTACGTTCTTGGGGAGCAGTACTTC. It codes for CASSPPAAAYVLGEQYF.

In this sample, this clonotype turned up a few times. The genes are TRBV29-1 and TRBJ2-1, with a possible D match to TRBD2 (7 bases). Germline V gives CDR1 SQVTM, CDR2 ANQGSEA. V lost 2 bases, J lost 4 bases, and 15 bases lay in between. The CDR3 runs to 15 residues. The DNA for the CDR3 is TGCAGCGTTGAAAAGGGGGGGAGTTTTTACAATGAGCAGTTCTTC. Its translation: CSVEKGGSFYNEQFF.

CDR3 loop: CASSYYGGAYEQYF. CDR3 coding DNA: TGTGCCAGCAGTTATTATGGGGGAGCCTACGAGCAGTACTTC. This chain links TRBV6-2 or TRBV6-3 with TRBJ2-7; perhaps D is TRBD1 or TRBD2 (5 bases each). CDR3 length: 14 amino acids. Trimming stripped 3 bases from V and 2 bases from J, with 11 bases between. Per the germline V gene, CDR1 is MNHEY and CDR2 is SVGEGT.

This clonotype came up a few times. This chain connects TRBV10-3 to TRBJ1-1; D uncertain. The V gene lost 6 bases and the J gene lost 6 bases, with 17 bases spanning the gap. The CDR3 is 14 residues long. The germline V gene has CDR1 ENHRY and CDR2 SYGVKD. Here the CDR3 reads CAIRETVGSAEAFF. CDR3 in DNA: TGTGCCATCAGGGAAACAGTGGGCAGCGCTGAAGCTTTCTTT.

This clonotype has at least ten counts. J is TRBJ1-1 and V is TRBV6-1, with D tentatively TRBD1 (5 bases). This CDR3 spans 13 amino acids. Germline V lookup: CDR1 MNHNS, CDR2 SASEGT. V shed 8 bases and J shed 3 bases, with 13 bases lying between them. The CDR3: CASGGGYYTEAFF. For the CDR3, the DNA is TGTGCCAGCGGCGGGGGGTATTACACTGAAGCTTTCTTT.

This clonotype was counted many times. The chain uses TRBV12-3 or TRBV12-4 and TRBJ2-2; maybe TRBD1 (5 bases). The CDR3 extends over 14 amino acids. The V gene lost 3 bases and the J gene lost 4 bases, with 9 bases spanning the gap. The CDR3 loop reads CASSLGPLTGELFF. The DNA for the CDR3 is TGTGCCAGCAGTTTGGGGCCGCTCACCGGGGAGCTGTTTTTT.

As for this clonotype: Being one base from a much bigger clone, this may be a read error. No conserved phenylalanine or tryptophan is present at the end of the CDR3, so a read error is the likely explanation. The rearrangement uses TRBV5-1 and TRBJ1-1; 7 positions match TRBD1. Per germline, CDR1 SGHRS and CDR2 YFSETQ. The CDR3 covers 14 residues. Unmatched junction bases numbered 9, after V lost 4 bases and J lost 6 bases. CDR3 loop: CASSATGTSSEAFS. CDR3 in DNA: TGCGCCAGCAGCGCGACAGGGACTAGTTCTGAAGCTTTCTCT.

The V gene is TRBV7-2, the J gene TRBJ2-5, with 14 positions matching TRBD2. V lost 3 bases to trimming and J lost 6 bases; unmatched junction nucleotides: 3. Per the germline V gene, CDR1 is SGHTA and CDR2 is FQGNSA. This CDR3 is built from 15 residues. CDR3 nucleotide sequence: TGTGCCAGCAGCTTGACTAGCGGGGGGGGACAGACCCAGTACTTC. Residues: CASSLTSGGGQTQYF.

This clonotype turned up a few times. The chain combines TRBV20-1 with TRBJ2-4, with D possibly TRBD1 on 6 matching bases. The germline V gene has CDR1 DFQATT and CDR2 SNEGSKA (reference sequence). The CDR3 loop spans 13 amino acids. Trimming took off 6 bases at V and 8 bases at J, with 17 bases between the two ends. CDR3 in DNA: TGCAGTGCCCTCCAGGGGTTTGCGGACATTCAGTACTTC. This encodes CSALQGFADIQYF.